The 24 T cell receptor beta chains below come from one sample, sequenced in a study of blood T cells in healthy people across ages. Alongside a J-beta primer mix, a sample-barcoded 5' primer served in a second PCR lasting roughly 7 to 11 cycles. TCRdb itself ran the 5' RACE reads through MiXCR, one entry per CDR3 protein. The sample yields some 1.4 million distinct CDR3 sequences, about 43% seen once. The sample was blood. The source is a woman between 18 and 30 years old in good health.

The chain has TRBV5-1 and TRBJ2-1; D tentatively fits TRBD1 or TRBD2 (6 bases each). Germline lookup yields CDR1 SGHRS and CDR2 YFSETQ. V lost 4 bases to trimming and J lost 1 base, with 18 bases between them. The length of the CDR3 is 17 residues. CDR3 amino acids: CASSAPYGGGSYNEQFF. For the CDR3, the DNA is TGCGCCAGCAGCGCCCCGTACGGGGGCGGTTCCTACAATGAGCAGTTCTTC.

The rearrangement links TRBV18 to TRBJ1-2; D remains ambiguous. Trimming removed 4 bases from V and 7 bases from J, with 13 bases in between. Germline CDR1 reads KGHSH; CDR2 reads LQKENI. CDR3 length: 13 amino acids. CDR3 residues: CASSRAQPAGYTF. The CDR3 coding sequence is TGTGCCAGCTCACGGGCACAACCAGCTGGCTACACCTTC.

V usage is TRBV6-1 and J usage is TRBJ1-2; D is uncertain. CDR1 and CDR2 from the germline V gene are MNHNS and SASEGT. Trimming took 0 bases from V and 4 from J, leaving 9 bases between them. The CDR3 length is 14 residues. DNA for the CDR3: TGTGCCAGCAGTGAAGCGGCAATAACCTATGGCTACACCTTC. This gives the protein CASSEAAITYGYTF.

In this sample, this clonotype turned up once. The rearrangement uses TRBV29-1 and TRBJ2-5; 14 bases map to TRBD2. The J call may be mistaken, given a closer DNA end match to TRBJ2-1. The CDR3 consists of 16 residues. Germline lookup yields CDR1 SQVTM and CDR2 ANQGSEA. Written as DNA, the CDR3 is TGCAGCGTTGGGGGGACTAGCGGGAGTGTCCAAGAGACCCAGTTCTTC. Its translation: CSVGGTSGSVQETQFF.

The chain joins TRBV6-5 to TRBJ2-2; maybe TRBD1 (6 bases). Germline CDR1 and CDR2: MNHEY and SVGAGI. V lost 10 bases and J 2 bases, leaving 11 bases between the germline ends. This CDR3 is 13 amino acids long. The CDR3 DNA reads as TGTGCCACCGAGGGGGTAAACACCGGGGAGCTGTTTTTT. It codes for CATEGVNTGELFF.

This clonotype is a singleton in its sample. This chain uses TRBV5-5 with TRBJ1-4; D not certain. Between the trimmed V and J ends, which lost 0 bases and 8 bases, there was a span of 14 bases. Per germline, CDR1 SGHKS and CDR2 YYEKEE (reference sequence). The CDR3 totals 15 residues. CDR3: CASSLGPPHPEKLFF. The CDR3 DNA reads as TGTGCCAGCAGCTTGGGGCCCCCCCACCCCGAAAAACTGTTTTTT.

With respect to this clonotype: One end of the junction fails to match germline, which may point to a read error. DNA for the CDR3: TGTGCCAGCATTGAACGGAATGAGCAGTACTTC. It codes for CASIERNEQYF. The chain joins TRBV6-1 to TRBJ2-7, with D uncertain. The CDR3 runs to 11 residues. CDR1 MNHNS and CDR2 SASEGT come from the germline V gene.

Of note for this clonotype: A read error is possible here, since a much larger clone lies one base away. The genes are TRBV4-1 and TRBJ2-3; D gene unclear. The CDR3 spans 14 residues. The germline V and J ends were trimmed by 0 bases and 8 bases, with 12 bases remaining between them. The germline gives CDR1 MGHRA, CDR2 YSYEKL. CDR3 DNA: TGCGCCAGCAGCCAAGACGCGGTCCCAGGTACGCAGTATTTT. Protein sequence: CASSQDAVPGTQYF.

This clonotype was seen many times. This sequence joins TRBV4-1 and TRBJ2-7; TRBD1 is a possible D gene (6 bases). Germline assignment: CDR1 MGHRA and CDR2 YSYEKL. The CDR3 is 15 amino acids. Trimming pared 1 base from V and 0 bases from J, leaving 10 bases between. This CDR3 reads CASSQVTGISYEQYF. CDR3 bases: TGCGCCAGCAGCCAAGTAACAGGGATCTCCTACGAGCAGTACTTC.

V and J are TRBV28 and TRBJ2-5; no clear D. In germline, CDR1 is MDHEN, CDR2 SYDVKM. The CDR3 covers 14 residues. The ends were cut back, 4 bases at V and 0 bases at J, with 9 bases in the middle. CDR3 amino acids: CASSSTLYQETQYF. CDR3 coding DNA: TGTGCCAGCAGTTCGACACTGTACCAAGAGACCCAGTACTTC.

The chain employs TRBV12-3 or TRBV12-4 and TRBJ2-5, with 8 bases lining up with TRBD1. CDR3 length: 11 residues. The ends lost 6 bases at V and 13 bases at J; junction bases unmatched: 7. CDR3 sequence reads: CASSSGGLGYF. The CDR3 DNA reads as TGTGCCAGCAGCTCAGGGGGCTTAGGGTACTTC.

This chain uses TRBV6-5 with TRBJ1-1, with unresolved D. CDR3 length equals 14 residues. Looked up from germline, CDR1 is MNHEY and CDR2 is SVGAGI. Trimming cost V 8 bases and J 2 bases, with 15 bases left between them. The CDR3 nucleotides read TGTGCCAGCCGGGTCGAGCCTTTTAACACTGAAGCTTTCTTT. It encodes CASRVEPFNTEAFF.

Remarks on this clonotype: Its ends do not fully match the called genes, so a read error is possible. This chain uses TRBV15 with TRBJ2-5; D unclear. The better agreement between TRBJ2-1 and the DNA end casts doubt on the J call. Germline lookup yields CDR1 LNHNV and CDR2 YYDKDF (reference sequence). CDR3 size: 15 residues. Here the CDR3 DNA reads TGTACCACCAGCAGAGATCGTCAGAGACAAGAGACCCAGTTCTTC. Encoded protein: CTTSRDRQRQETQFF.

This chain uses TRBV6-5 with TRBJ2-1; 10 nucleotides match TRBD2. After removal of 6 bases from V and 9 bases from J, the junction contained 5 bases not matched to a gene. Germline V lookup: CDR1 MNHEY, CDR2 SVGAGI. CDR3 length: 13 residues. The CDR3 is CASSVAGGFEQFF. CDR3 bases: TGTGCCAGCAGCGTAGCGGGAGGTTTTGAGCAGTTCTTC.

The gene calls are TRBV6-1 and TRBJ2-5; D perhaps matches TRBD2 (6 bases). Near its end, the DNA agrees better with TRBJ2-7, so the J call may be wrong. Germline CDR1 reads MNHNS; CDR2 reads SASEGT. The CDR3 runs 12 residues. This CDR3 reads CASSERGFEQYF. The CDR3 bases are TGTGCCAGCAGTGAACGGGGGTTCGAGCAGTACTTC.

The V and J genes are TRBV5-1 and TRBJ2-1; 11 nucleotides align to TRBD2. After removal of 4 bases from V and 0 bases from J, the junction contained 15 bases not matched to a gene. Germline CDR1 reads SGHRS; CDR2 reads YFSETQ. The CDR3 loop spans 20 amino acids. Here the CDR3 reads CASSPAKVAGGVSSYNEQFF. In nucleotides, the CDR3 is TGCGCCAGCAGCCCGGCAAAGGTAGCGGGGGGGGTAAGCTCCTACAATGAGCAGTTCTTC.

This clonotype was detected a few times. The J gene is TRBJ1-1, the V gene TRBV10-3; D ambiguous. The V gene lost 4 bases and the J gene lost 7 bases, with 7 bases spanning the gap. This CDR3 spans 11 amino acids. Germline-derived CDR1 and CDR2 are ENHRY and SYGVKD. The CDR3 DNA reads TGTGCCATCAGTGCTGACCGTGAAGCTTTCTTT. Protein: CAISADREAFF.

This clonotype was detected once. The genes are TRBV6-2 or TRBV6-3 and TRBJ2-2; D might be TRBD1 or TRBD2, each matching 5 bases. Germline V lookup: CDR1 MNHEY, CDR2 SVGEGT. The CDR3 runs to 18 residues. V shed 5 bases and J shed 0 bases, with 19 bases lying between them. CDR3 residues: CASSPGPSGMPNTGELFF. The CDR3 DNA reads as TGTGCCAGCAGTCCGGGACCTTCAGGGATGCCGAACACCGGGGAGCTGTTTTTT.

This clonotype was counted at least ten times. The rearrangement links TRBV15 to TRBJ2-3; TRBD2 matches at 9 bases. The CDR3 consists of 16 residues. The junction had 9 bases not matched to a gene; V was cut back by 7 bases and J by 1 base. The germline V gene encodes CDR1 LNHNV and CDR2 YYDKDF (reference sequence). CDR3 bases: TGTGCCACCATGGTGCGGGCTAGCGGGGGCACAGATACGCAGTATTTT. This sequence encodes CATMVRASGGTDTQYF.

This chain links TRBV7-9 with TRBJ2-5, with 11 bases that match TRBD2. Trimming took 5 bases from V and 4 from J; bases not matched to a gene: 9. The CDR3 is 16 residues long. Germline V gives CDR1 SEHNR, CDR2 FQNEAQ (reference sequence). In nucleotides, the CDR3 is TGTGCCAGCAGCCGGGGACTAGCGGTTGAGGGAGAGACCCAGTACTTC. Its translation: CASSRGLAVEGETQYF.

This chain links TRBV7-9 with TRBJ1-6; TRBD1 is a possible D gene (6 bases). The CDR3 contains 16 residues. CDR1 and CDR2 (germline): SEHNR, FQNEAQ (reference sequence). The ends were cut back, 5 bases at V and 7 bases at J, with 18 bases in the middle. DNA of the CDR3: TGTGCCAGCAGCCCACCATCCGGGACACGAAATTCACCCCTCCACTTT. Its protein product is CASSPPSGTRNSPLHF.

The gene calls are TRBV20-1 and TRBJ2-4; no clear D gene. The V end lost 0 bases, the J end lost 0 bases, and 12 bases lay between the germline ends. The CDR3 covers 16 residues. Germline V lookup: CDR1 DFQATT, CDR2 SNEGSKA (reference sequence). The CDR3 DNA reads as TGCAGTGCTAGAGACCCCGAGACACTAGCCAAAAACATTCAGTACTTC. It yields the protein CSARDPETLAKNIQYF.

This clonotype was counted between two and nine times. This chain uses TRBV20-1 with TRBJ2-7, with D maybe TRBD2 (5 bases). Germline lookup yields CDR1 DFQATT and CDR2 SNEGSKA (reference sequence). With 2 bases removed from V and 3 bases from J, the gap between germline ends came to 29 bases. CDR3 size: 19 residues. CDR3 loop: CSARPQGVDLTGWYYEQYF. Written as DNA, the CDR3 is TGCAGTGCTAGACCCCAAGGCGTGGATTTAACGGGGTGGTACTACGAGCAGTACTTC.

The chain employs TRBV7-2 and TRBJ2-1; 14 bases are a match to TRBD2. TRBJ2-7 matches the DNA end more closely, so the J call is doubtful. The germline gives CDR1 SGHTA, CDR2 FQGNSA. This CDR3 is 17 amino acids long. The chain's CDR3 is CASSLGLAGVPDDEQYF. The CDR3 region has the DNA TGTGCCAGCAGCCTGGGACTAGCGGGAGTTCCCGACGACGAGCAGTACTTC.